This T cell receptor (beta chain) was documented in a study of shared T cell receptors in the human thymus. Profiling relied on immunoSEQ multiplex PCR, and the TCRdb table lists in-frame clones only, not all of them. The table includes about 730,000 clones, approximately 83% detected once. The CDR3 contains 15 residues. Germline V lookup: CDR1 MGHDK, CDR2 SYGVNS. With V trimmed by 2 bases and J by 3 bases, 3 bases remained unmatched. These sequences were also reported in another study, on human thymus T cells. That paper states: Thymus was obtained from resections taken during corrective heart surgery.

The sample consisted of thymocytes. The V call is TRBV25-1, the J call TRBJ1-3; 8 nucleotides line up with TRBD1. The receptor was derived from a girl under three years old with a congenital heart defect. The CDR3 DNA reads as TGTGCCAGCAGTGAAAGGACAGGGATTGGAAACACCATATATTTT. It codes for CASSERTGIGNTIYF.